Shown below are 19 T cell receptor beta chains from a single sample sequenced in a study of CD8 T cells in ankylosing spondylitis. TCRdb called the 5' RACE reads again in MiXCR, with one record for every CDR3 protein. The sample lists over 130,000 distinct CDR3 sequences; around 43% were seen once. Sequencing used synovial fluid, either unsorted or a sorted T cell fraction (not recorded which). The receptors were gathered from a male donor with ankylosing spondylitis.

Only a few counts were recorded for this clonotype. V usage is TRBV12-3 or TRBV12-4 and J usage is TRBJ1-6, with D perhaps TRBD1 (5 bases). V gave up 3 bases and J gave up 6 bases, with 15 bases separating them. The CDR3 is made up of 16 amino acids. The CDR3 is CASSFAGVQANSPLHF. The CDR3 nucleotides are TGTGCCAGCAGTTTTGCGGGGGTTCAGGCTAATTCACCCCTCCACTTT.

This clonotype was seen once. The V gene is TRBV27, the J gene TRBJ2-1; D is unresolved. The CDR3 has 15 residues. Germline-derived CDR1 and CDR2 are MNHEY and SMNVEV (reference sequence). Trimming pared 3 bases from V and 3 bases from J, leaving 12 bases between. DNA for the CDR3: TGTGCCAGCAGTTTGTCTAGTCCTAGCTACAATGAGCAGTTCTTC. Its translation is CASSLSSPSYNEQFF.

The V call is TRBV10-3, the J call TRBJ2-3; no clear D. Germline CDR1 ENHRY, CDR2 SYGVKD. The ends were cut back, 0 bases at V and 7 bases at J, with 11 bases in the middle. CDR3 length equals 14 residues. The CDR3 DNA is TGTGCCATCAGTGAGTCGTCAGGCACGCATACGCAGTATTTT. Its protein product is CAISESSGTHTQYF.

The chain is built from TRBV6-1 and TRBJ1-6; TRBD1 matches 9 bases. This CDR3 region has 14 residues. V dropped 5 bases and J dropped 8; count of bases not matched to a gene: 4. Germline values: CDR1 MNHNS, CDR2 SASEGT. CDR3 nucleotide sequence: TGTGCCAGCAGTCGGACAGGGGAGGATTCACCCCTCCACTTT. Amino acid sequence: CASSRTGEDSPLHF.

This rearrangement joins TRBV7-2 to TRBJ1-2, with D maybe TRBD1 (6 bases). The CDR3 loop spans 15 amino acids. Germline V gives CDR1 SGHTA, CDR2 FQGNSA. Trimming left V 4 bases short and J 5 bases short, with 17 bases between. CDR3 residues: CASSWAGTRDYGYTF. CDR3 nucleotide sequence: TGTGCCAGCAGCTGGGCCGGGACAAGAGATTATGGCTACACCTTC.

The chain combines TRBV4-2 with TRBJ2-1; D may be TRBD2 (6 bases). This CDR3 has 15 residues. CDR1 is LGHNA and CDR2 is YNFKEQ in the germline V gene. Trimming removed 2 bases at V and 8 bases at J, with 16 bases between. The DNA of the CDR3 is TGTGCCAGCAGCCAACCAACGCGCGGGGTATATGAGCAGTTCTTC. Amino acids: CASSQPTRGVYEQFF.

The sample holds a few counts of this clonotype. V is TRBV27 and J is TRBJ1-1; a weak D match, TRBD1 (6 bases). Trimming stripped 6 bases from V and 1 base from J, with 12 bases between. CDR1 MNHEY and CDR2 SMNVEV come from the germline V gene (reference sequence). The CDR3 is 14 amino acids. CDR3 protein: CASSLGTRNTEAFF. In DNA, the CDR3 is TGTGCCAGCAGCCTAGGGACACGGAACACTGAAGCTTTCTTT.

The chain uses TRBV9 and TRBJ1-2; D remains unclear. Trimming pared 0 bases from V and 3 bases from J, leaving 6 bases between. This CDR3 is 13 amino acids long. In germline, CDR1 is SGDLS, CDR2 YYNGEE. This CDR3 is CASSVVDDYGYTF. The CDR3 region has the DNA TGTGCCAGCAGCGTAGTGGATGACTATGGCTACACCTTC.

In DNA, the CDR3 is TGTGCCAGCAGCTCAAGGGACAGGGGGCGTCAGTACAATGAGCAGTTCTTC. Translation gives CASSSRDRGRQYNEQFF. This chain connects TRBV7-9 to TRBJ2-1; 12 bases are a match to TRBD1. The CDR3 runs 17 residues. CDR1 and CDR2 (germline): SEHNR, FQNEAQ (reference sequence). With V trimmed by 4 bases and J by 4 bases, 8 bases remained unmatched. The variable domain in full, completed from reference TRBV7-9 and TRBJ2-1, reads DTGVSQNPRHKITKRGQNVTFRCDPISEHNRLYWYRQTLGQGPEFLTYFQNEAQLEKSRLLSDRFSAERPKGSFSTLEIQRTEQGDSAMYLCASSSRDRGRQYNEQFFGPGTRLTVL.

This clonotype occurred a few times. CDR3 DNA: TGTGCCAGCAGTTTAGATGGTCGTAGGGGACAGCCCTACAATGAGCAGTTCTTC. Translated, it gives CASSLDGRRGQPYNEQFF. The V call is TRBV12-3 or TRBV12-4, the J call TRBJ2-1, with TRBD1 matching 7 bases. The CDR3 is 18 residues long. V dropped 1 base and J dropped 2; count of bases not matched to a gene: 11.

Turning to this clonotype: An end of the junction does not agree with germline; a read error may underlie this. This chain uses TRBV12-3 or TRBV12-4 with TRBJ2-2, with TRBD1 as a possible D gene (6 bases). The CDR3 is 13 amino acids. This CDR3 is CASRTFWDTGELF. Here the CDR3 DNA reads TGTGCCAGCAGGACCTTCTGGGACACCGGGGAGCTGTTT.

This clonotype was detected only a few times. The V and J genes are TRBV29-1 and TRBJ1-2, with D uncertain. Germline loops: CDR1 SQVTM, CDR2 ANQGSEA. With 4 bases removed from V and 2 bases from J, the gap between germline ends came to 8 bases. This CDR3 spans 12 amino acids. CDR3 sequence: CSVAQHNYGYTF. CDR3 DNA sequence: TGCAGCGTTGCCCAGCACAACTATGGCTACACCTTC.

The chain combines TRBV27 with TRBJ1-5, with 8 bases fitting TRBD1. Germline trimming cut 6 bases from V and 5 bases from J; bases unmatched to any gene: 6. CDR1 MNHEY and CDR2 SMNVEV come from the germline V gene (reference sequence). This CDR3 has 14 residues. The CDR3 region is CASSWAGGHQPQHF. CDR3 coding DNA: TGTGCCAGCAGCTGGGCAGGGGGCCATCAGCCCCAGCATTTT.

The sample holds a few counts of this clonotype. The CDR3 here is CASSSGTWGGGTEAFF. The CDR3 DNA follows: TGTGCCAGCAGTTCAGGGACCTGGGGGGGTGGCACTGAAGCTTTCTTT. The rearrangement links TRBV27 to TRBJ1-1; D is possibly TRBD1 (5 bases). The CDR3 has 16 amino acids. V gave up 4 bases and J gave up 4 bases, with 19 bases separating them. CDR1 is MNHEY, CDR2 SMNVEV, per germline (reference sequence).

The CDR3 DNA sequence: TGTGCCAGCCTAAATGAAAAACTGTTTTTT. Translating gives CASLNEKLFF. The chain has TRBV2 and TRBJ1-4; unclear D gene. Germline loops: CDR1 SNHLY, CDR2 FYNNEI. V shed 8 bases and J shed 5 bases, with 3 bases lying between them. CDR3 length equals 10 residues.

CDR3 residues: CASSLPAGTSGTDTQYF. In DNA form, the CDR3 reads TGTGCCAGCAGCTTGCCCGCCGGGACTAGCGGTACAGATACGCAGTATTTT. V gene TRBV7-9 combines with J gene TRBJ2-3, with 11 positions matching TRBD2. The germline V gene has CDR1 SEHNR and CDR2 FQNEAQ (reference sequence). J lost 3 bases, V lost 3 bases, and 8 bases had no gene match. The CDR3 totals 17 residues.

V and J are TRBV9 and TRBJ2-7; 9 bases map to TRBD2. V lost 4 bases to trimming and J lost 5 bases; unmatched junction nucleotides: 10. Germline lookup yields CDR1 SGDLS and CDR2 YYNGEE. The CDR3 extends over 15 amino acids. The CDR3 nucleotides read TGTGCCAGCAGCACGGGACTAGCTTTCTTGAACGAGCAGTACTTC. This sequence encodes CASSTGLAFLNEQYF.

CDR3 sequence (DNA): TGTGCCAGCAGCGCCCCGGGGGGAATTCAGTACTTC. It is translated as CASSAPGGIQYF. The chain recombines TRBV9 with TRBJ2-4, with 7 bases aligning to TRBD2. Germline values: CDR1 SGDLS, CDR2 YYNGEE. This CDR3 comprises 12 residues. J gave up 10 bases and V 3 bases, and 4 bases lay outside the gene matches. The full variable domain, in which reference TRBV9 and TRBJ2-4 provide the parts outside the CDR3, is DSGVTQTPKHLITATGQRVTLRCSPRSGDLSVYWYQQSLDQGLQFLIQYYNGEERAKGNILERFSAQQFPDLHSELNLSSLELGDSALYFCASSAPGGIQYFGAGTRLSVL.

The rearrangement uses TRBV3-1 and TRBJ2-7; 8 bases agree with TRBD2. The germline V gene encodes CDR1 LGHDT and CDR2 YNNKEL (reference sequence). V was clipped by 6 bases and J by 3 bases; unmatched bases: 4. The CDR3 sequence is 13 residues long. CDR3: CASRAGEHYEQYF. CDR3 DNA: TGTGCCAGCAGAGCGGGGGAGCACTACGAGCAGTACTTC.